Listed below are T cell receptor beta chains from one sample, sequenced in a study of CD8+CD57+ T cells in acquired aplastic anemia. TCRdb passed the reads through MiXCR, listing each CDR3 protein once. The sample lists about 120,000 distinct CDR3 sequences; 50% to 70% were seen once. What was sequenced was sorted CD4+, CD8+, or CD8+CD57+ T cells (not recorded which) from PBMCs. Every receptor here comes from a human donor with aplastic anemia. Each CDR3 is given with its conserved first and last residue. A D gene is named only where the DNA matches it firmly. Clone size is shown for a subset of rows, as once, few, many or a class of expanded clone.

d_call	clone_size	j_call	v_call	cdr3_aa	cdr3_nt
-	-	TRBJ1-3	TRBV7-9	CASRRDRSSGNTIYF	TGTGCCAGCAGACGGGACCGGAGCTCTGGAAACACCATATATTTT
-	-	TRBJ2-5	TRBV15	CATSLTQETQYF	TGTGCCACCAGCCTTACCCAAGAGACCCAGTACTTC
TRBD2	-	TRBJ2-7	TRBV2	CASSALAGPSYEQYF	TGTGCCAGCAGCGCATTAGCGGGGCCCTCCTACGAGCAGTACTTC
TRBD2	-	TRBJ2-7	TRBV20-1	CSANLGLASYEQYF	TGCAGTGCTAATTTGGGACTAGCGTCCTACGAGCAGTACTTC
-	-	TRBJ2-5	TRBV5-3	CASSPWGETQYF	TGTGCCAGCAGCCCCTGGGGTGAGACCCAGTACTTC
-	-	TRBJ2-3	TRBV7-2	CASSLAAGGGTDTQYF	TGTGCCAGCAGCTTAGCGGCAGGTGGGGGCACAGATACGCAGTATTTT
TRBD2	-	TRBJ2-3	TRBV24-1	CATSDRLAGAGDTQYF	TGTGCCACCAGTGATCGCCTAGCGGGAGCGGGAGATACGCAGTATTTT
-	-	TRBJ2-1	TRBV19	CASSPGRSINEQFF	TGTGCCAGTAGTCCGGGGCGATCTATCAATGAGCAGTTCTTC
TRBD2	-	TRBJ2-7	TRBV4-2	CASSRDGLAGSYERYF	TGTGCCAGCAGCCGAGATGGTCTAGCGGGATCCTACGAGCGGTACTTC
-	-	TRBJ2-3	TRBV15	CATSRDPGRVTDTQYF	TGTGCCACCAGCAGAGATCCTGGGCGGGTCACAGATACGCAGTATTTT
-	-	TRBJ1-1	TRBV20-1	CSARDQEGSDTEAFF	TGCAGTGCTAGAGATCAGGAGGGATCAGACACTGAAGCTTTCTTT
-	-	TRBJ2-7	TRBV7-8	CASSFTAYEQYF	TGTGCCAGCAGCTTTACAGCCTACGAGCAGTACTTC
TRBD2	many	TRBJ2-7	TRBV15	CATSRVREGPEEQYF	TGTGCCACCAGCAGAGTACGGGAGGGCCCGGAAGAGCAGTACTTC
-	-	TRBJ1-6	TRBV6-1	CASSLGWKALHF	TGTGCCAGCAGTCTTGGGTGGAAAGCCCTCCACTTT
-	-	TRBJ1-3	TRBV7-2	CASSLPGGNTIYF	TGTGCCAGCAGCTTACCCGGAGGAAACACCATATATTTT
-	-	TRBJ2-1	TRBV24-1	CATSDSAGIYNEQFF	TGTGCCACCAGTGATTCTGCAGGGATCTACAATGAGCAGTTCTTC
-	-	TRBJ1-4	TRBV25-1	CASSTDLNGATNEKLFF	TGTGCCAGCAGTACGGACTTGAACGGGGCAACTAATGAAAAACTGTTTTTT
-	many	TRBJ1-4	TRBV15	CATSKPSLTNEKLFF	TGTGCCACCAGCAAACCCAGCTTAACTAATGAAAAACTGTTTTTT
-	many	TRBJ2-1	TRBV10-3	CAISAFSGNNEQFF	TGTGCCATCAGTGCATTTAGCGGTAACAATGAGCAGTTCTTC
TRBD1	-	TRBJ1-1	TRBV10-3	CAISRTGQDGDTEAFF	TGTGCCATCAGTCGGACTGGACAGGACGGAGACACTGAAGCTTTCTTT
-	-	TRBJ2-7	TRBV7-6	CASSFSNGQREQYF	TGTGCCAGTAGCTTTTCGAACGGACAGCGCGAGCAGTACTTC
-	many	TRBJ1-4	TRBV19	CASSMTGVDEKLFF	TGTGCCAGTAGTATGACAGGAGTTGACGAAAAACTGTTTTTT
-	-	TRBJ2-3	TRBV6-1	CASSLMGGLPDTQYF	TGTGCCAGCAGTCTCATGGGAGGTCTCCCAGATACGCAGTATTTT
-	-	TRBJ1-3	TRBV6-5	CASSYSGSPYGNTIYF	TGTGCCAGCAGTTACTCGGGTAGTCCCTATGGAAACACCATATATTTT
TRBD1	many	TRBJ1-2	TRBV12-3/TRBV12-4	CASSISGQGNGYTF	TGTGCCAGCAGTATAAGCGGACAGGGGAATGGCTACACCTTC
TRBD2	many	TRBJ2-3	TRBV15	CATRDRGGSVTDTQYF	TGTGCCACCAGGGACCGGGGAGGGAGCGTCACAGATACGCAGTATTTT
-	-	TRBJ2-7	TRBV12-5	CASGVGPYEQYF	TGTGCTAGTGGCGTAGGACCCTACGAGCAGTACTTC
-	-	TRBJ2-1	TRBV10-3	CATALGNNEQFF	TGTGCCACCGCTCTGGGGAACAATGAGCAGTTCTTC
TRBD2	-	TRBJ2-3	TRBV11-1	CASSPSLAGVTDTQYF	TGTGCCAGCAGCCCCTCACTAGCGGGAGTCACAGATACGCAGTATTTT